This T cell receptor (beta chain) was recorded in a study of beta chain features in type 1 diabetes. Points on this clone: The antigen is not known.

Whole-study findings and limits: TCRB CDR3s were moderately but significantly shorter in Type 1 diabetes patients in all four CD4+ subsets. Any role of HLA type in TCRB rearrangement remained unresolved here. Naive, central memory and Treg TCRB repertoires seemed to resemble each other more closely in patients than they did in healthy donors. A pattern of fewer insertions and more deletions at VDJ junctions was seen in type 1 diabetes patients.

Isolated RNA was reverse transcribed in full, so expressed TCRB transcripts were sequenced. Sequenced by immunoSEQ multiplex PCR; TCRdb stores in-frame clones only, minus some. The table records 250,000 to 300,000 clones, 24% of them present only once. V was pared by 1 base and J by 6 bases, with 12 bases between. The germline gives CDR1 KGHSH, CDR2 LQKENI. The CDR3 consists of 15 residues. V and J are TRBV18 and TRBJ2-2; possible D gene TRBD2, 6 bases. This clonotype originated in a woman aged 25 to 39 with type 1 diabetes. Sequencing was performed on naive CD4+ T cells from blood. In nucleotides, the CDR3 is TGTGCCAGCTCACCACAGACCAAGCGGGCCGGGGAGCTGTTTTTT. Protein: CASSPQTKRAGELFF.